The present entry profiles one T cell receptor (beta chain) with its context. Other DNA sequences within the sample encode an identical CDR3. These data originate in a study of blood T cell repertoires in COVID-19. The wider study: The samples span acute and convalescent COVID-19 from the United States, Italy and Spain.

In the original processing: Nucleated cell counts were estimated from reference gene primer amplification. Profiled with immunoSEQ multiplex PCR; TCRdb holds only in-frame clones, not every one. Clone size and the V and J calls come from that table; the DNA yielded D and trimming. The sample contains approximately 320,000 clones, about nine tenths of which appear only once. Germline loops: CDR1 MNHEY, CDR2 SMNVEV (reference sequence). The CDR3 has 13 amino acids. V lost 3 bases and J lost 1, with 7 bases in between. The genes are TRBV27 and TRBJ2-7, with D unresolved. Input material: peripheral blood. The TCR was taken from a woman in her 30s with COVID-19, enrolled during active disease. In DNA, the CDR3 is TGTGCCAGCAGTTTTACAGCTTCCTACGAGCAGTACTTC. Amino acid sequence: CASSFTASYEQYF.